Each of the 11 T cell receptor beta chains below was sequenced from the same sample in a study of T-cell memory formation after mild COVID-19. TCRdb called the 5' RACE reads again in MiXCR, with one record for every CDR3 protein. The table shows about 250,000 distinct CDR3 sequences, with 16% occurring only once. Sequenced material: PBMCs or a T cell subset sorted from them (not recorded which). All receptors come from a man younger than 35 who had mild COVID-19 (a few samples of this study predate the infection). Cell type and time point are not known.

The V gene is TRBV25-1, the J gene TRBJ2-4; either TRBD1 or TRBD2 may fit D (5 bases each). Germline V gene data show CDR1 as MGHDK and CDR2 as SYGVNS. This CDR3 comprises 16 residues. The V end lost 1 base, the J end lost 0 bases, and 10 bases lay between the germline ends. CDR3 DNA sequence: TGTGCCAGCAGTGAATCGGGTGGGGGAGCCAAAAACATTCAGTACTTC. Its translation is CASSESGGGAKNIQYF.

V and J are TRBV5-1 and TRBJ2-4; 8 nucleotides line up with TRBD1. There are 14 residues in the CDR3. Trimming took 4 bases from V and 7 from J; bases not matched to a gene: 7. CDR1 SGHRS and CDR2 YFSETQ come from the germline V gene. The CDR3 spells CASSRGQGENIQYF. The CDR3 bases are TGCGCCAGCAGCCGTGGACAGGGCGAGAACATTCAGTACTTC.

This clonotype was detected a few times. The genes are TRBV6-5 and TRBJ2-7; 12 bases are shared with TRBD2. CDR1 and CDR2 (germline): MNHEY, SVGAGI. V lost 7 bases and J lost 4; bases outside the gene matches: 5. This CDR3 is 14 amino acids long. CDR3 DNA sequence: TGTGCCAGCACTGAACTAGCGGGGGGTTACGAGCAGTACTTC. Protein product: CASTELAGGYEQYF.

The rearrangement links TRBV10-3 to TRBJ1-1; D call uncertain. Germline CDR1 ENHRY, CDR2 SYGVKD. Trimming pared 0 bases from V and 4 bases from J, leaving 9 bases between. This CDR3 comprises 14 residues. The CDR3: CAISESGLITEAFF. The CDR3, as DNA: TGTGCCATCAGTGAGTCAGGGTTGATCACTGAAGCTTTCTTT.

This clonotype was detected a few times. The CDR3, as DNA: TGTGCCAGCAGCCCTCACCGGGACTCCGAGGGAGATACGCAGTATTTT. Translated: CASSPHRDSEGDTQYF. The chain recombines TRBV7-9 with TRBJ2-3; TRBD2 might be the D (6 bases). The CDR3 is 16 amino acids. CDR1 and CDR2 (germline): SEHNR, FQNEAQ (reference sequence). The V gene lost 5 bases and the J gene lost 5 bases, with 20 bases spanning the gap.

The chain couples TRBV7-2 to TRBJ2-7; D gene unclear. Germline V gene lookup returns CDR1 SGHTA and CDR2 FQGNSA. This CDR3 comprises 15 residues. V was clipped by 1 base and J by 6 bases, with 16 bases between them. CDR3 in DNA: TGTGCCAGCAGCTTAGGATCCCGCAACTTAGCCGAGCAGTACTTC. This codes for CASSLGSRNLAEQYF.

This clonotype was counted ten times or more. The CDR3 DNA reads TGCGCCAGCAGCTTGGCCCGGCTAGCGGGCGGACAAGAGACCCAGTACTTC. Amino acid sequence: CASSLARLAGGQETQYF. The chain has TRBV5-1 and TRBJ2-5; 8 bases fit TRBD2. Germline V gene data show CDR1 as SGHRS and CDR2 as YFSETQ. The CDR3 consists of 17 residues. V gave up 0 bases and J gave up 2 bases; unmatched junction bases: 9.

This clonotype turned up a few times. The chain employs TRBV28 and TRBJ2-7, with D unresolved. The CDR3 has 14 residues. Germline V gene lookup returns CDR1 MDHEN and CDR2 SYDVKM. V dropped 6 bases and J dropped 2 bases, with 14 bases sitting between them. The CDR3 loop is CASRPPDSPYEQYV. CDR3 bases: TGTGCCAGCAGACCCCCCGATAGTCCCTACGAGCAGTACGTC.

The genes are TRBV6-2 or TRBV6-3 and TRBJ1-1; D gene uncertain. The ends were cut back, 2 bases at V and 2 bases at J, with 9 bases in the middle. The CDR3 is 14 amino acids. Looked up from germline, CDR1 is MNHEY and CDR2 is SVGEGT. The CDR3, as DNA: TGTGCCAGCAGTTACGTTAGCGTCAACACTGAAGCTTTCTTT. It yields the protein CASSYVSVNTEAFF.

The chain recombines TRBV15 with TRBJ1-5; TRBD1 matches at 7 bases. V lost 0 bases, J lost 3 bases, and 8 bases stayed unmatched. CDR1 is LNHNV and CDR2 is YYDKDF in the germline V gene (reference sequence). CDR3 size: 17 residues. This CDR3 is CATSRDVRGPLNQPQHF. The CDR3 DNA reads as TGTGCCACCAGCAGAGATGTTAGGGGGCCCCTCAATCAGCCCCAGCATTTT.

This chain joins TRBV6-2 or TRBV6-3 and TRBJ1-5, with 9 bases fitting TRBD1. CDR1 is MNHEY, CDR2 SVGEGT, per germline. CDR3 length: 14 residues. J lost 1 base, V lost 10 bases, and 5 bases had no gene match. CDR3 sequence reads: CATTGGNSNQPQHF. CDR3 bases: TGTGCCACCACAGGGGGCAACAGCAATCAGCCCCAGCATTTT.